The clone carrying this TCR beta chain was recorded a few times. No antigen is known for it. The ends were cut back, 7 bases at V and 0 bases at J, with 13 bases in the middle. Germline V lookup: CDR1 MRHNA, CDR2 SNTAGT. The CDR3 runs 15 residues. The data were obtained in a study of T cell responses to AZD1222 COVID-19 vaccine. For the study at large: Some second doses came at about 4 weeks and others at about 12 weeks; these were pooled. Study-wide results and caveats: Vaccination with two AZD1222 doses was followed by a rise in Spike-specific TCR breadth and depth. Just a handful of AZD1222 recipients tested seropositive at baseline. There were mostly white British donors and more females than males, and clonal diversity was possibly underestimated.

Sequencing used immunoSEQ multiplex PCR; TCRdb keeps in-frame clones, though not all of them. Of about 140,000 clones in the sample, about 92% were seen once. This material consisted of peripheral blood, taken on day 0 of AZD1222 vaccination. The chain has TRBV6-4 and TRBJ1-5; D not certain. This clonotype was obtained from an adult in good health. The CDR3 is CASTRLFSSNQPQHF. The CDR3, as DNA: TGTGCCAGCACTAGATTGTTTAGTAGCAATCAGCCCCAGCATTTT.